The rows below give T cell receptor beta chains drawn from one sample of a study of shared clonotypes between healthy human individuals. Libraries were prepared by immunoSEQ multiplex PCR; TCRdb keeps only in-frame clonotypes and omits some of them. This sample has fewer than 3 million clones, with 85% to 95% found just once. Input material: naive CD4+ T cells from PBMCs. These receptor sequences come from a man younger than 35 in good health. Some clones in this sample may be carry-over from other donors' samples. Both conserved end residues are part of each CDR3. Fields, in order: V gene, D gene, J gene, clone size, CDR3 DNA, CDR3 protein. A D gene is named only where the DNA matches it firmly. Rows may omit the clone size; those that give it use once, few, many or a size class.

>TRBV11-1|TRBD1|TRBJ2-4|NA
TGTGCCAGCAGCCCCCGGACAGGGGGCAAAAACATTCAGTACTTC
CASSPRTGGKNIQYF
>TRBV25-1|TRBD2|TRBJ2-7|NA
TGTGCCAGCAGTGCGGCGGGAGTGAAGGCCTCCTACGAGCAGTACTTC
CASSAAGVKASYEQYF
>TRBV28|NA|TRBJ2-3|NA
TGTGCCAGCCTTGGCCGACTCACAGATACGCAGTATTTT
CASLGRLTDTQYF
>TRBV6-1|NA|TRBJ1-2|NA
TGTGCCAGCAGTGAAGCTCAGACCGGCTATGGCTACACCTTC
CASSEAQTGYGYTF
>TRBV9|NA|TRBJ2-1|NA
TGTGCCAGCAGCGCCACCCAAGCTCCCAGTGAGCAGTTCTTC
CASSATQAPSEQFF
>TRBV4-3|TRBD2|TRBJ2-1|NA
TGCGCCAGCAGCCAAGATGTTCCGGCGGGAGGGCTAAACCATGAGCAGTTCTTC
CASSQDVPAGGLNHEQFF
>TRBV2|NA|TRBJ2-7|NA
TGTGCCAGCACCGAGTGGGGGACTGACAGACCCTTC
CASTEWGTDRPF
>TRBV18|NA|TRBJ2-7|NA
TGTGCCAGCTCACCGACTCGCGTAGCTGGTCTCGAGCAGTACTTC
CASSPTRVAGLEQYF
>TRBV28|TRBD1|TRBJ1-2|NA
TGTGCCAGCAGCCGGACCCGGCAGCGGGACAGGGCGGAAGGGGGCTACACCTTC
CASSRTRQRDRAEGGYTF
>TRBV9|TRBD2|TRBJ2-5|NA
TGTGCCAGCAGCGTAGAGGGACTAGCGGGATTAGGAGAGACCCAGTACTTC
CASSVEGLAGLGETQYF
>TRBV7-9|NA|TRBJ2-2|NA
TGTGCCAGCAGCTACCCCACAGGGAACACCGGGGAGCTGTTTTTT
CASSYPTGNTGELFF
>TRBV5-5|NA|TRBJ2-7|NA
TGTGCCAGCAGCGACAGCGGGTACCCCTACGAGCAGTACTTC
CASSDSGYPYEQYF
>TRBV19|NA|TRBJ1-5|NA
TGTGCCAGTAGTGTCCAGGGGCCCTTTAGCAATCAGCCCCAGCATTTT
CASSVQGPFSNQPQHF
>TRBV28|TRBD2|TRBJ2-3|NA
TGTGCCAGCAGTTTGGGCGGGAGCGCAGATACGCAGTATTTT
CASSLGGSADTQYF
>TRBV7-8|NA|TRBJ1-1|NA
TGTGCCAGCAGCTTAGGAGTCCCAAACACTGAAGCTTTCTTT
CASSLGVPNTEAFF
>TRBV5-1|TRBD1|TRBJ2-7|NA
TGCGCCAGCAGCGTACAGGGGTACGAGCAGTACTTC
CASSVQGYEQYF
>TRBV5-1|TRBD2|TRBJ2-7|NA
TGCGCCAGCAGCTTGGAGGCTAGCGGGAGGAAGTACTTC
CASSLEASGRKYF
>TRBV19|NA|TRBJ1-2|once
TGTGCCAGTAGTGTTAGGCCCCTCGGGGGCTACACCTTC
CASSVRPLGGYTF
>TRBV28|TRBD2|TRBJ2-6|NA
TGTGCCAGCAGTCGACTCTCTAGCGGGGGAAACTCTGGGGCCAACGTCCTGACTTTC
CASSRLSSGGNSGANVLTF
>TRBV5-1|TRBD1|TRBJ2-6|NA
TGCGCCAGCAGCTCTCAGACAGGGCCCTCTGGGGCCAACGTCCTGACTTTC
CASSSQTGPSGANVLTF
>TRBV6-6|NA|TRBJ1-3|NA
TGTGCCAGCAGTAACAGGCTCTCCTCTGGAAACACCATATATTTT
CASSNRLSSGNTIYF
>TRBV7-9|NA|TRBJ1-6|NA
TGTGCCAGCAGCTTAAAGAATTCACCCCTCCACTTT
CASSLKNSPLHF
>TRBV9|TRBD2|TRBJ2-3|NA
TGTGCCAGCAGCGCTAGCGGGAGGGCGGCAGATACGCAGTATTTT
CASSASGRAADTQYF
>TRBV7-2|NA|TRBJ2-5|NA
TGTGCCAGCAGCGAGGGAGAGACCCAGTACTTC
CASSEGETQYF
>TRBV9|NA|TRBJ2-1|NA
TGTGCCAGCAGCGGGACCGGGCCACCCTTCGGATCCTACAATGAGCAGTTCTTC
CASSGTGPPFGSYNEQFF
>TRBV5-1|TRBD1|TRBJ2-7|NA
TGCGCCAGCGGACAGGGGGCAGGAGAGCAGTACTTC
CASGQGAGEQYF
>TRBV9|NA|TRBJ2-3|NA
TGTGCCAGCAGCCCTCACGACGGCACAGATACGCAGTATTTT
CASSPHDGTDTQYF
>TRBV29-1|NA|TRBJ2-1|NA
TGCAGCGTTCGCTGGGACTCCTACAATGAGCAGTTCTTC
CSVRWDSYNEQFF
>TRBV7-6|TRBD1|TRBJ2-6|NA
TGTGCCAGCAGCTTAGCGCGACAGGGGGCAGGGGCCAACGTCCTGACTTTC
CASSLARQGAGANVLTF
>TRBV7-3|TRBD1|TRBJ1-1|NA
TGTGCCAGCAGCCCGTCGAGAGGACAGGGGCCAATGAACACTGAAGCTTTCTTT
CASSPSRGQGPMNTEAFF
>TRBV4-1|NA|TRBJ2-7|NA
TGCGCCAGCAGCCTCCTATCTAGTCCGGGGAACCGGGGCGAGCAGTACTTC
CASSLLSSPGNRGEQYF
>TRBV7-9|TRBD2|TRBJ2-3|NA
TGTGCCAGCAGCCTCGGACTAGCAGCTAGCACAGATACGCAGTATTTT
CASSLGLAASTDTQYF
>TRBV4-1|NA|TRBJ2-7|NA
TGCGCCAGCAGCCACCCGGGCGGCAATCGGGGCGAGCAGTACTTC
CASSHPGGNRGEQYF
>TRBV19|TRBD1|TRBJ1-2|NA
TGTGCCAGTAGGCCGGGACAGGGGGACTATGGCTACACCTTC
CASRPGQGDYGYTF
>TRBV30|NA|TRBJ2-7|NA
TGTGCCTGGAGCGTCCTACCGGGACGGAGCTCCTACGAGCAGTACTTC
CAWSVLPGRSSYEQYF
>TRBV7-9|TRBD1|TRBJ2-5|NA
TGTGCCAGCAGCTTATTTCGGACAGGGAAAAGGGACCAGTACTTC
CASSLFRTGKRDQYF
>TRBV6-1|NA|TRBJ1-3|NA
TGTGCCAGCAGTGAAGCAGGGGGGGCAAACACCATATATTTT
CASSEAGGANTIYF
>TRBV5-1|NA|TRBJ1-1|once
TGCGCCAGCAGCCCAGGACGGGGGCACACTGAAGCTTTCTTT
CASSPGRGHTEAFF
>TRBV28|NA|TRBJ2-1|NA
TGTGCCAGCAGTTTATTTGCTGTTAGGGTATACAATGAGCAGTTCTTC
CASSLFAVRVYNEQFF
>TRBV5-1|TRBD1|TRBJ1-2|NA
TGCGCCAGCAGCGAGGGGACAGGGGTGATCAACTATGGCTACACCTTC
CASSEGTGVINYGYTF
>TRBV6-6|TRBD2|TRBJ2-7|NA
TGTGCCAGCAGCCAGGGACTAGCGGGACCCTACGAGCAGTACTTC
CASSQGLAGPYEQYF